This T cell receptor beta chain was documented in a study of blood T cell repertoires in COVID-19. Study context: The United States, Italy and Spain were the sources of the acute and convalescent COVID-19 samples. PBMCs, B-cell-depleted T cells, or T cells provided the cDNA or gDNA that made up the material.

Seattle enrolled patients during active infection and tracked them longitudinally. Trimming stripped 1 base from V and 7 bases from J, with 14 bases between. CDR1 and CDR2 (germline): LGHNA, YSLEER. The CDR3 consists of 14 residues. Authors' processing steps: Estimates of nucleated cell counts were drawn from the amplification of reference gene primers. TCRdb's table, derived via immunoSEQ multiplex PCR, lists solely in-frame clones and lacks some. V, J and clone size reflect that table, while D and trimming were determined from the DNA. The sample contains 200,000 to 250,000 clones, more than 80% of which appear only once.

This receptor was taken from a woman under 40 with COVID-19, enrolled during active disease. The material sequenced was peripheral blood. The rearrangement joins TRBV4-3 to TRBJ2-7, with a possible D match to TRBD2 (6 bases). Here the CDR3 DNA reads TGCGCCAGCAGCCAAGCGGAGGGGTGGAGGGAGCAGTACTTC. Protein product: CASSQAEGWREQYF.